What follows describes a single T cell receptor beta chain. Its specificity is unknown. A v3.0 immunoSEQ assay was performed at survey level. The assay was immunoSEQ multiplex PCR, and TCRdb's table has in-frame clones only and misses some. This sample carries approximately 17,000 clones, just under 80% of them seen once, and the ten largest clones take roughly 14%. The sample is drawn from a study of long-term antiretroviral therapy in people with HIV. Overall study results and limits: Nothing was known about ART adherence, viral resistance or changes in therapy. HIV repertoire CDR3 lengths ranged less widely than those of controls.

Germline CDR1 MGHDK, CDR2 SYGVNS. V was shortened by 6 bases and J by 10 bases, with 22 bases between the two germline ends. This CDR3 has 15 residues. The receptor comes from a middle-aged woman with HIV. The material sequenced was unsorted PBMCs, taken 3.2 years after starting antiretroviral therapy. The chain joins TRBV25-1 to TRBJ2-1; D is perhaps TRBD1 (5 bases). CDR3 in DNA: TGTGCCAGCAGAGATTCAATAGGGGTCGTGGGCGAGCAGTTCTTC. This translates into CASRDSIGVVGEQFF.